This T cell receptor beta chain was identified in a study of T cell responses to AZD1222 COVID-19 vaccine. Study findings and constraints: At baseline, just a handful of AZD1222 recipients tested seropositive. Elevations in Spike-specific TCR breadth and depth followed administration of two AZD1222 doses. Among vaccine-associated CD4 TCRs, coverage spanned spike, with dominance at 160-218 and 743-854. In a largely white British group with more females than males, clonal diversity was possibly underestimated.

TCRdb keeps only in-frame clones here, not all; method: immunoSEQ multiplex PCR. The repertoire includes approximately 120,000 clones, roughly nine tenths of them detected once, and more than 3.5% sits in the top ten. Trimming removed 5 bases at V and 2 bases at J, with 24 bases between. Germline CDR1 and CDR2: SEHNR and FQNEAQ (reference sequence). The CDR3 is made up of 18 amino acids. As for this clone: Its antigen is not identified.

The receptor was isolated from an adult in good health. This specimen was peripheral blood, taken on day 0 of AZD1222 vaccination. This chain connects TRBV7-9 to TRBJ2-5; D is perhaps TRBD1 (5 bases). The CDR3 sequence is CASSGTNTRQTIQETQYF. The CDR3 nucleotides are TGTGCCAGCAGCGGTACCAACACACGACAGACAATTCAAGAGACCCAGTACTTC.